The rows below give T cell receptor beta chains drawn from one sample of a study of shared clonotypes between healthy human individuals. Profiled with immunoSEQ multiplex PCR; TCRdb holds only in-frame clones, not every one. The data show 2 million to 3 million clones, over 85% seen once. Sequenced: naive CD4+ T cells sorted from blood. The receptors were gathered from a man aged 18 to 30 in good health. Both conserved end residues are part of each CDR3. D genes are given only for firm matches.

j_call v_call d_call cdr3_aa cdr3_nt
TRBJ2-7 TRBV28 TRBD2 CASSLPRLARYEQYF TGTGCCAGCAGTTTACCACGACTAGCGCGCTACGAGCAGTACTTC
TRBJ2-2 TRBV2 NA CASEGGVEESGELFF TGTGCCAGCGAGGGGGGGGTCGAGGAGTCCGGGGAGCTGTTTTTT
TRBJ2-7 TRBV29-1 TRBD1 CSARQGTYYEQYF TGCAGCGCCCGACAGGGGACGTACTACGAGCAGTACTTC
TRBJ1-2 TRBV6-1 NA CASSRGEGYTF TGTGCCAGCAGCCGAGGGGAAGGCTACACCTTC
TRBJ1-1 TRBV28 NA CASSLPSRAPLMNTEAFF TGTGCCAGCAGTTTACCGTCCCGGGCCCCCCTTATGAACACTGAAGCTTTCTTT
TRBJ2-1 TRBV7-2 NA CASSLVGSFNEQFF TGTGCCAGCAGCTTAGTCGGGAGCTTTAATGAGCAGTTCTTC
TRBJ2-3 TRBV7-9 NA CASSAQGNTDTQYF TGTGCCAGCAGCGCTCAGGGAAACACAGATACGCAGTATTTT
TRBJ2-1 TRBV19 NA CASSPRAGDNEQFF TGTGCCAGTAGCCCCAGGGCGGGCGACAATGAGCAGTTCTTC
TRBJ2-5 TRBV6-6 TRBD1 CASSQTGVETQYF TGTGCCAGCAGTCAGACAGGGGTAGAGACCCAGTACTTC
TRBJ2-3 TRBV6-6 TRBD1 CASSLRQGGTDTQYF TGTGCCAGCAGTTTGAGACAGGGGGGCACAGATACGCAGTATTTT
TRBJ2-5 TRBV20-1 NA CSASAWGTQYF TGCAGTGCTAGCGCGTGGGGGACCCAGTACTTC
TRBJ2-2 TRBV9 NA CASSVGWGANTGELFF TGTGCCAGCAGCGTAGGCTGGGGGGCGAACACCGGGGAGCTGTTTTTT
TRBJ2-1 TRBV6-5 TRBD2 CATGRDSNEQFF TGTGCCACAGGGAGGGACTCCAATGAGCAGTTCTTC